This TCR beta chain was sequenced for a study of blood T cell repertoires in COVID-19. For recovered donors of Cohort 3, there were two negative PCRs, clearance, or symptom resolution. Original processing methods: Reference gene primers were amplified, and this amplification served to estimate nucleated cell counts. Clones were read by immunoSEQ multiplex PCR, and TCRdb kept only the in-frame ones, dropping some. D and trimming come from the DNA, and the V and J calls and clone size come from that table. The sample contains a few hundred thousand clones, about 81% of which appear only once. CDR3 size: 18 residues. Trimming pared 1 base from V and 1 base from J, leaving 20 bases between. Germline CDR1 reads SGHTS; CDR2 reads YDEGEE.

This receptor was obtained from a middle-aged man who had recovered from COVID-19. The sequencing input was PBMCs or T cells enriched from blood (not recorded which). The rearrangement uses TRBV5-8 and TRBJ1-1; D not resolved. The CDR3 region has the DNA TGTGCCAGCAGCTTGTACTTTCGCTACCGCACAGAGAACACTGAAGCTTTCTTT. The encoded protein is CASSLYFRYRTENTEAFF.